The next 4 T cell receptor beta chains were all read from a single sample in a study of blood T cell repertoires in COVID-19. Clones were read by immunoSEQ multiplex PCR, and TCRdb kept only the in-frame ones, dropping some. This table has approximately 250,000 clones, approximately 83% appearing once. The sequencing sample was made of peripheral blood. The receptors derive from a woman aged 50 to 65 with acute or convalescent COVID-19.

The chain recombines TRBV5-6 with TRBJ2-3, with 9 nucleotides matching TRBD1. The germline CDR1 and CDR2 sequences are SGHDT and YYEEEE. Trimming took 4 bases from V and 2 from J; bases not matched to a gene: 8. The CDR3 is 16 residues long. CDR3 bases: TGTGCCAGCAGCCCCCCGGGACAGGGCTTCACAGATACGCAGTATTTT. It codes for CASSPPGQGFTDTQYF.

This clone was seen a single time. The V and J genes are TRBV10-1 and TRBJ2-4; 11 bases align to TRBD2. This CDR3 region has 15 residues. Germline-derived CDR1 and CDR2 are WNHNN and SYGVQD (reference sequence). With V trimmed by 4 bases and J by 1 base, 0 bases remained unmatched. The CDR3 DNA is TGCGCCAGCAGTGTAGCGGGAGGGGCCAAAAACATTCAGTACTTC. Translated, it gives CASSVAGGAKNIQYF.

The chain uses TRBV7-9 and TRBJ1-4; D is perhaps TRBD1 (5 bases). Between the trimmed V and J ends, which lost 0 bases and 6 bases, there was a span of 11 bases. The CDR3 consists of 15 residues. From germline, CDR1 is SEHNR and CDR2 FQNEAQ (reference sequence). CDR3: CASSLALGGDEKLFF. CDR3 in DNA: TGTGCCAGCAGCTTAGCGCTCGGGGGGGATGAAAAACTGTTTTTT.

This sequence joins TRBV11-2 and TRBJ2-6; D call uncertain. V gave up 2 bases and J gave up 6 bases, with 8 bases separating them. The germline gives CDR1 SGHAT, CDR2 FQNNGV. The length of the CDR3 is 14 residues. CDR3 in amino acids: CASSLIRQANVLTF. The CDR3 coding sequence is TGTGCCAGCAGCTTAATTAGACAGGCCAACGTCCTGACTTTC.